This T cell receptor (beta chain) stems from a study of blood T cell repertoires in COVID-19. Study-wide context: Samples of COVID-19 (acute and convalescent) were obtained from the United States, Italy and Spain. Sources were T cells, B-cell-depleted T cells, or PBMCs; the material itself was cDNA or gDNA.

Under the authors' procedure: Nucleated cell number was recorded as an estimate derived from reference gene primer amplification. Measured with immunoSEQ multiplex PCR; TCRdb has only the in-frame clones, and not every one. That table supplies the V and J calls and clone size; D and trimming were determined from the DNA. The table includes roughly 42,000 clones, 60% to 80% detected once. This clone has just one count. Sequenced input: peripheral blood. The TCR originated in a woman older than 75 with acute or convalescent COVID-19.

The CDR3, as DNA: TGTGCCAGCAGCTTTACTAGCGGGAGGGCCGCGGTGTGGCAGTATTTT. It codes for CASSFTSGRAAVWQYF. The chain recombines TRBV7-8 with TRBJ2-3; 13 bases map to TRBD2. V gave up 3 bases and J gave up 11 bases; unmatched junction bases: 11. This CDR3 has 16 residues. Germline lookup yields CDR1 SGHVS and CDR2 FQNEAQ.